This record looks at one TCR beta chain sequence and its context. Method: immunoSEQ multiplex PCR; TCRdb's copy keeps in-frame clones and lacks some. The sample gives more than 150,000 clones, roughly four fifths of which show up once; around 6.5% is in the top ten. This entry belongs to a study of blood T cell repertoires in COVID-19. The germline V gene encodes CDR1 LNHDA and CDR2 SQIVND (reference sequence). Unmatched junction bases numbered 14, after V lost 10 bases and J lost 7 bases. The CDR3 length is 14 residues. Sequenced material: peripheral blood. The chain joins TRBV19 to TRBJ2-7; 9 bases are shared with TRBD1. The receptor comes from a middle-aged woman with acute or convalescent COVID-19. CDR3: CATRPGTGWFEQYF. The CDR3 bases are TGTGCCACCCGACCCGGGACAGGGTGGTTTGAGCAGTACTTC.